The clone carrying this T cell receptor beta chain occurred a few times. Its antigen is not identified. TCRdb reprocessed the reads with MiXCR, giving one entry per CDR3 protein. Altogether 750,000 to 900,000 distinct CDR3 sequences are present, roughly 29% being singletons, with the ten largest covering around 14%. The sample belongs to a study of T cell repertoires in cytomegalovirus infection. Study-wide points: Totalled public TCR beta family frequency picked out people who carried CMV plus the relevant HLA.

V was pared by 6 bases and J by 7 bases, with 7 bases of the junction left unmatched. This CDR3 contains 14 residues. This chain connects TRBV12-3 or TRBV12-4 to TRBJ2-1; 9 nucleotides agree with TRBD2. This TCR was recovered from a human donor in good health (CMV status not recorded). Some clones in this sample may be carry-over from other donors' samples. This sample comprised cultured CD8+ T cells from PBMCs, obtained from culture after CMV antigen stimulation. CDR3 sequence reads: CASSLAGFLNEQFF. The CDR3, as DNA: TGTGCCAGCAGCCTAGCGGGGTTTTTGAATGAGCAGTTCTTC.